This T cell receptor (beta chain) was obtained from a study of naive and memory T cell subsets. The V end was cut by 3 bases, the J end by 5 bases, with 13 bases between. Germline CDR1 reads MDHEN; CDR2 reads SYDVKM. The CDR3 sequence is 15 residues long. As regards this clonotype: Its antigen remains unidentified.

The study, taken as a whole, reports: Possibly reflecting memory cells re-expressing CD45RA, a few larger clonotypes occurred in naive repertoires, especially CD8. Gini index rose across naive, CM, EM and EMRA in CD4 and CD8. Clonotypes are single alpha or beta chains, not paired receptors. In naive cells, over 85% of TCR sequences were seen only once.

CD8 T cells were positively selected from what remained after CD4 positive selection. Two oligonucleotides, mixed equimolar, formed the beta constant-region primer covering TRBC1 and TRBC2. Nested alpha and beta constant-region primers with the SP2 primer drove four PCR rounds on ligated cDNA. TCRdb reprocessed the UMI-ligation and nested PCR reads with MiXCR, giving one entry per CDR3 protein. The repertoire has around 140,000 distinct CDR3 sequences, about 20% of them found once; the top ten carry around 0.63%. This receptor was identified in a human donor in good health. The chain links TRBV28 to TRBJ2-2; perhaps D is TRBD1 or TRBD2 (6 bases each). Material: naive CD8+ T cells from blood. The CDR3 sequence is CASSFYREDTGELFF. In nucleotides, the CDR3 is TGTGCCAGCAGTTTCTACAGGGAGGATACCGGGGAGCTGTTTTTT.